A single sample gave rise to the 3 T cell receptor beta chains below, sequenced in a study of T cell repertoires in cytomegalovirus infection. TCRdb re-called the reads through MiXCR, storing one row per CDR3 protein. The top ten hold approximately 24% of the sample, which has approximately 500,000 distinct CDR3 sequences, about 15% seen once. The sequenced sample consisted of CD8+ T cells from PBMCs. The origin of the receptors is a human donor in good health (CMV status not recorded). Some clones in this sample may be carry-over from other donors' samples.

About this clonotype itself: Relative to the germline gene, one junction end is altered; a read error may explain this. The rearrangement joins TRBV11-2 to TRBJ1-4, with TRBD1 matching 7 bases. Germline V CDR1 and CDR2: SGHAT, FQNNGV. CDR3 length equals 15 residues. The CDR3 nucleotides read TGTGCCGGCAGCTTCGGACAGGAGACAAATGAAAAACTGTTTTTT. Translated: CAGSFGQETNEKLFF.

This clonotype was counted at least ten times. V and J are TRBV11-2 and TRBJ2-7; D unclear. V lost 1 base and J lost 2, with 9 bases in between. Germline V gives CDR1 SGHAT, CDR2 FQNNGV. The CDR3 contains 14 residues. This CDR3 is CASSLGGDTYEQYF. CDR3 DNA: TGTGCCAGCAGCTTAGGAGGCGACACCTACGAGCAGTACTTC.

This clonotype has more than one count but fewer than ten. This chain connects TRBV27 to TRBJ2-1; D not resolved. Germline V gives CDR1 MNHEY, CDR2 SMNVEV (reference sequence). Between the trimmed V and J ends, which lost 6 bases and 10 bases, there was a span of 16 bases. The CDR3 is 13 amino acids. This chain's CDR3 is CASSDSVIEEQFF. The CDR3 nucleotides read TGTGCCAGCAGCGATTCTGTTATAGAGGAGCAGTTCTTC.